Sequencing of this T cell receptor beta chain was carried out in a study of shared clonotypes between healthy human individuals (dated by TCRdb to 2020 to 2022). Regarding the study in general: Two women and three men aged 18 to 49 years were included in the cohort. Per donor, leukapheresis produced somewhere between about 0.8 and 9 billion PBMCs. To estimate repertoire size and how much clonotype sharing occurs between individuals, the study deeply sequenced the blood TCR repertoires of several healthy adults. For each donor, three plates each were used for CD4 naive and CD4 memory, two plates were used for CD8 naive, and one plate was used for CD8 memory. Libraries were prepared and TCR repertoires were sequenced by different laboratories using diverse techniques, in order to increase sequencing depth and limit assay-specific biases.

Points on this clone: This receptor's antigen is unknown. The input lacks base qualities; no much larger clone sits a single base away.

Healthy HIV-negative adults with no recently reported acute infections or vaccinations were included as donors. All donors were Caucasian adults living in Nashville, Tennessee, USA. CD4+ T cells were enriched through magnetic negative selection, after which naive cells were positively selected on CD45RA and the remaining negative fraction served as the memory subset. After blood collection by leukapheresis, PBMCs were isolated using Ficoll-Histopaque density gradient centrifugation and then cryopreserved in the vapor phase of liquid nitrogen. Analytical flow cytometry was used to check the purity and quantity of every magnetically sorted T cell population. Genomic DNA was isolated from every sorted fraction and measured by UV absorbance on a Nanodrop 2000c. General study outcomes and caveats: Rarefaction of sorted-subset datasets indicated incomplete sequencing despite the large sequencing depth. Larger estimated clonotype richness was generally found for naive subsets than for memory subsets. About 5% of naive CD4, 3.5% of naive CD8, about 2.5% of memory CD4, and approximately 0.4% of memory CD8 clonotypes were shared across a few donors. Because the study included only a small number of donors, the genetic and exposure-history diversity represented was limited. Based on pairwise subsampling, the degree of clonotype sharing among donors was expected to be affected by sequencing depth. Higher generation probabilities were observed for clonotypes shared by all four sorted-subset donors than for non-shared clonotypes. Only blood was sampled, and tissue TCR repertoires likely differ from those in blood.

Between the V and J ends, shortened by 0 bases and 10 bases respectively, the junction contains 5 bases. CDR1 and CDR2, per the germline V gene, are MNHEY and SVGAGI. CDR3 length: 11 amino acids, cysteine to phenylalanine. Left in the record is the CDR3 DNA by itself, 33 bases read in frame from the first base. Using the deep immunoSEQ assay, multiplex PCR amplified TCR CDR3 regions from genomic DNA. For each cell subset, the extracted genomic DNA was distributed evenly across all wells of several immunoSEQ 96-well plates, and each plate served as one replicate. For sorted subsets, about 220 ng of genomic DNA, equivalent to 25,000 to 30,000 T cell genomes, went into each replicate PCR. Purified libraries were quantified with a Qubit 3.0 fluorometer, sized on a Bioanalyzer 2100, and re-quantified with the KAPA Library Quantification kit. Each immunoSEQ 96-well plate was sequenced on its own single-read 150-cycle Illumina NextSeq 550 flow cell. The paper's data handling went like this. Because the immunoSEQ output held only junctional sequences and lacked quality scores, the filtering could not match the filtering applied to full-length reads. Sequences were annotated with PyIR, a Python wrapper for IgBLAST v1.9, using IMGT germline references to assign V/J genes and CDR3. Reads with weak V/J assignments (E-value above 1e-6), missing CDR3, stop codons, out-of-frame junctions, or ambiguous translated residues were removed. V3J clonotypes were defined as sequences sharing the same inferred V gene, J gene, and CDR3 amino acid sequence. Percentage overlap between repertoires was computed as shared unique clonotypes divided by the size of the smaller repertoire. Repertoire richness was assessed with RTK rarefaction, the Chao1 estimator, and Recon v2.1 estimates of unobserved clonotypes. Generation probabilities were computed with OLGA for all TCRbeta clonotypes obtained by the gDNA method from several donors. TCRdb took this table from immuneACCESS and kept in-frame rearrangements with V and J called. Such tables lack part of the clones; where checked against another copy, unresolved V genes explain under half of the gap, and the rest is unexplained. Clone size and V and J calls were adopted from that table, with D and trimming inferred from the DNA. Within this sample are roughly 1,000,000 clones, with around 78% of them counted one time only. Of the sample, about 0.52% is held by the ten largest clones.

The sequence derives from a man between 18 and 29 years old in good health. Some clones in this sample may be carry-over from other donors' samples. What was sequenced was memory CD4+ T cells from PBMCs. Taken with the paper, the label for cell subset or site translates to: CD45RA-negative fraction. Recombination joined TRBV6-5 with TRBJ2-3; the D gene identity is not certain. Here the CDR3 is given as CASSYSGAQYF. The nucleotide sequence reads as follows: TGTGCCAGCAGTTACTCTGGAGCGCAGTATTTT.